Listed below are T cell receptor beta chains from one sample, sequenced in a study of blood T cell repertoires in COVID-19. TCRdb's table, derived via immunoSEQ multiplex PCR, lists solely in-frame clones and lacks some. The table includes 130,000 or so clones, around 87% detected once. Sequenced input: peripheral blood. The receptors were sampled from a man aged 50-59 years with acute or convalescent COVID-19. Both conserved end residues are part of each CDR3. A D gene is named only where the DNA matches it firmly. Clone size is shown for a subset of rows, as once, few, many or a class of expanded clone.

clone size,V gene,D gene,J gene,CDR3 DNA,CDR3 protein
.,TRBV28,TRBD1,TRBJ2-1,TGTGCCAGCACAGAGCAGGGGGTCTACAATGAGCAGTTCTTC,CASTEQGVYNEQFF
.,TRBV7-2,.,TRBJ2-7,TGTGCCAGCAGCTCCCAGCGGAGCTACGAGCAGTACTTC,CASSSQRSYEQYF
.,TRBV19,.,TRBJ1-2,TGTGCCAGTAGTATAAACCTGCGGGGCTACACCTTC,CASSINLRGYTF
.,TRBV24-1,.,TRBJ1-5,TGTGCCACCAGTGACTGGAACAGTAATCAGCCCCAGCATTTT,CATSDWNSNQPQHF
few,TRBV18,TRBD1,TRBJ1-5,TGTGCCAGCTCAACGTGGACAGGAAATCAGCCCCAGCATTTT,CASSTWTGNQPQHF
once,TRBV4-1,TRBD1,TRBJ1-2,TGCGCCAGCAGCCGCGGGACAGGCTATCTCTATGGCTACACCTTC,CASSRGTGYLYGYTF
.,TRBV19,TRBD2,TRBJ2-7,TGTGCCAGTAGTATCCGCTTACTAGCGGGAGGTTATTCCTACGAGCAGTACTTC,CASSIRLLAGGYSYEQYF
.,TRBV27,.,TRBJ2-7,TGTGCCAGCAGTCCAAGGAGGACGGCAGCGGTGAACTACGAGCAGTACTTC,CASSPRRTAAVNYEQYF
.,TRBV11-3,.,TRBJ2-1,TGTGCCAGCAGCGGCAGCGGAGAGAATGAGCAGTTCTTC,CASSGSGENEQFF
.,TRBV5-1,.,TRBJ1-1,TGCGCCAGCAGCTTACAGGGTAACGCTGAAGCTTTCTTT,CASSLQGNAEAFF